This T cell receptor beta chain was recovered during a study of CD8+CD57+ T cells in acquired aplastic anemia. Overall study context: Recorded DNA amounts for sorted CD4+ and CD8+ cells had an average of 3.2 ug. Study-wide results and limits: Patients were compared with controls for CD8+ Simpson's diversity, and no significant difference emerged. Patients and controls had in common approximately 28 CD8+ CDR3 sequences.

This clonotype turned up a few times. What it binds is not known. Profiles of TCR beta VDJ and CDR3 were generated from a genomic DNA template. TCRdb re-called the reads through MiXCR, storing one row per CDR3 protein. The table lists around 150,000 distinct CDR3 sequences, around 41% of them singletons. Unmatched junction bases numbered 19, after V lost 7 bases and J lost 8 bases. The CDR3 loop spans 18 amino acids. The sample was sorted CD4+, CD8+, or CD8+CD57+ T cells (not recorded which) from PBMCs. The TCR comes from a human donor in good health, serving as a control. The V gene is TRBV12-3 or TRBV12-4, the J gene TRBJ2-1, with 11 bases matching TRBD2. CDR3 nucleotides: TGTGCCAGCACCTACAGGGGCAAACTAGCGGGAGCATTGCATGAGCAGTTCTTC. The encoded protein is CASTYRGKLAGALHEQFF.